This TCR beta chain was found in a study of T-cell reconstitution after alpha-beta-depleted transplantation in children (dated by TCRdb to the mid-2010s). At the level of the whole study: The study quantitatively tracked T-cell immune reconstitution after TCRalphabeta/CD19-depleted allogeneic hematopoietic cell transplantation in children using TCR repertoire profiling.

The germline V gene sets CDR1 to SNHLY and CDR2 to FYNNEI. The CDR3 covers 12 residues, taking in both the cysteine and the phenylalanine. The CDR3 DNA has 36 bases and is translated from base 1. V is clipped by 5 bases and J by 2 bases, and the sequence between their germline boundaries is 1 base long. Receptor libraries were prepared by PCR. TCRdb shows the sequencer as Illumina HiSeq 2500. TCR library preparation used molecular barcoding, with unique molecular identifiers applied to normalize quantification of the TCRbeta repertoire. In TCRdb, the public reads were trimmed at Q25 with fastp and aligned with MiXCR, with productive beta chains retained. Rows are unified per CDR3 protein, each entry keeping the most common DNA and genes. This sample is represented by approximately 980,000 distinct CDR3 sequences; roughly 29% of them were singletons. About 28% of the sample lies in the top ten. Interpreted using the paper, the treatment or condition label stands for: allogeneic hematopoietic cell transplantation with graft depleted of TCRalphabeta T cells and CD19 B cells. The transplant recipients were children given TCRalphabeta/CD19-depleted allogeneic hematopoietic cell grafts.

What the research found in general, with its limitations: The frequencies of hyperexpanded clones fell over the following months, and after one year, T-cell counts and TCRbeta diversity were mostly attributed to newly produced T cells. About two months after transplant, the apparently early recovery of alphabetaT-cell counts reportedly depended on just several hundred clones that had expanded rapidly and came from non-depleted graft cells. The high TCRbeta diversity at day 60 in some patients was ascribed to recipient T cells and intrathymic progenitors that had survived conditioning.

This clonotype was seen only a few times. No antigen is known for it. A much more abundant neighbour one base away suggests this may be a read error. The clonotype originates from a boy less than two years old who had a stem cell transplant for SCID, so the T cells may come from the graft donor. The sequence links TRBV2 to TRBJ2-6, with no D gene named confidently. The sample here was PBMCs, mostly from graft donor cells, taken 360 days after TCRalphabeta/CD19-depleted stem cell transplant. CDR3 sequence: CASSTGANVLTF. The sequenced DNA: TGTGCCAGCAGTACTGGGGCCAACGTCCTGACTTTC.